Described below is a single TCR beta chain sequence and its context. Its antigen is as yet unknown. Germline CDR1 reads KGHSH; CDR2 reads LQKENI. This CDR3 is 15 amino acids long. Trimming removed 2 bases from V and 11 bases from J, with 21 bases in between. The data derive from a study of T cells in Graves' hyperthyroidism and ophthalmopathy. Study information: Peripheral blood collection took place at initial diagnosis, before any treatment. Study-level points and caveats: Expanded thyroid clonotypes (above 0.001) were mostly also found in blood.

The diagnoses drew upon clinical symptoms, serum thyroxine and TRAb, thyroid ultrasound and orbital computed tomography. The sample, blood from the first hyperthyroidism diagnosis, precedes any ophthalmopathy symptoms. Amplification of TCR beta CDR3 regions was performed using RNA transcripts as template. Carried out on the TCR CDR3, a first-round RT-PCR used the HTBI primer set. TCRdb re-called the multiplex PCR reads with MiXCR, one entry per CDR3 protein. The repertoire includes 650,000 to 850,000 distinct CDR3 sequences, about 19% of them detected once, and around 15% sits in the top ten. Sequencing used blood. V usage is TRBV18 and J usage is TRBJ1-1, with D unresolved. The sequence came from a woman aged 45-59 years with Graves' hyperthyroidism that later progressed to Graves' ophthalmopathy. The CDR3 DNA follows: TGTGCCAGCTCACCAGTGACATCCGCAACTTGGTCTGCTTTCTTT. Amino acid sequence: CASSPVTSATWSAFF.